This TCR beta chain was recorded in a study of beta chain features in type 1 diabetes. The overall study: The patient and healthy donor groups were comparable for age, gender and cell yields.

The V gene's germline CDR1 is SNHLY and CDR2 FYNNEI. CDR3 length: 14 residues. With 7 bases removed from V and 1 base from J, the gap between germline ends came to 13 bases. The authors sorted CD4+ naive, central memory, regulatory and stem cell-like memory cells via CD45RO/CCR7/CD25/CD127/CD95/CD27. cDNA synthesis used the whole RNA isolate, giving expressed TCRB sequences. About 3.9 million reads on average were seen across naive, central memory and regulatory T cell samples. Assay: immunoSEQ multiplex PCR; the TCRdb copy retains only in-frame clones and omits some. This sample yields around 250,000 clones, of which more than 65% are seen a single time; approximately 0.053% belongs to the top ten. This clone was counted only a few times.

The clonotype originates from a man aged 25 to 40 in good health. The chain is built from TRBV2 and TRBJ2-5; no reliable D call. The sequenced sample consisted of naive CD4+ T cells from blood. Written as DNA, the CDR3 is TGTGCCAGCACCGAAGGGTGGGGCCAAGAGACCCAGTACTTC. Translation: CASTEGWGQETQYF.